This TCR beta chain emerged from a study of blood T cell repertoires in COVID-19. Turning to the study itself: Sources were T cells, B-cell-depleted T cells, or PBMCs; the material itself was cDNA or gDNA.

Germline V CDR1 and CDR2: LNHDA, SQIVND (reference sequence). V was clipped by 7 bases and J by 1 base; unmatched bases: 7. This CDR3 has 15 amino acids. The method was immunoSEQ multiplex PCR; TCRdb's version includes in-frame clones alone and lacks a portion of them. The sample holds under 250,000 clones, about 88% seen once. The rearrangement links TRBV19 to TRBJ1-1; 9 bases are shared with TRBD1. The sequenced material came from peripheral blood. The receptor was isolated from a woman aged 55 to 70 with acute or convalescent COVID-19. CDR3 in amino acids: CASTAPGQGNTEAFF. The CDR3 DNA is TGTGCCAGTACCGCACCGGGACAGGGGAACACTGAAGCTTTCTTT. Full variable domain (rest looked up from reference TRBV19 and TRBJ1-1): DGGITQSPKYLFRKEGQNVTLSCEQNLNHDAMYWYRQDPGQGLRLIYYSQIVNDFQKGDIAEGYSVSREKKESFPLTVTSAQKNPTAFYLCASTAPGQGNTEAFFGQGTRLTVV.